This is a list of T cell receptor beta chains from one sample in a study of T cells in narcolepsy. Assay used: immunoSEQ multiplex PCR; TCRdb lists only in-frame clones, some missing. The sample records tens of thousands of clones, 78% being singletons. Sequences were obtained from CD45RA- memory CD4+ T cells from PBMCs. Receptors originate from a human donor with narcolepsy. The CDR3 runs from the conserved cysteine through the conserved F or W. D genes are given only for firm matches. Size values are once, few and many counts, or a class for expanded clones, and some rows have none.

D | J | V | size | length | DNA | CDR3
- | TRBJ2-2 | TRBV28 | once | 15 | TGTGCCAGCAGTTTATTCCCGGGGTACACCGGGGAGCTGTTTTTT | CASSLFPGYTGELFF
- | TRBJ1-5 | TRBV6-4 | - | 13 | TGTGCCAGCAGTGTCCGGGAAAATCAGCCCCAGCATTTT | CASSVRENQPQHF
- | TRBJ2-3 | TRBV5-1 | - | 16 | TGCGCCAGCAGCTTGCCGGAGAAGGGGTCCACAGATACGCAGTATTTT | CASSLPEKGSTDTQYF
TRBD1 | TRBJ2-7 | TRBV18 | - | 15 | TGTGCCAGCTCACCTATTCCTGGGACAGGGACCGAGCAGTACTTC | CASSPIPGTGTEQYF
- | TRBJ2-7 | TRBV10-2 | - | 15 | TGCGCCAGCAGTGAGGGTCCAACAGCAACCTACGAGCAGTACTTC | CASSEGPTATYEQYF
- | TRBJ2-7 | TRBV5-1 | - | 15 | TGCGCCAGCAGCTTGGGACTGTCCCATCTCTACGAGCAGTACTTC | CASSLGLSHLYEQYF
- | TRBJ2-2 | TRBV4-1 | - | 16 | TGCGCCAGCAGCCAAGCTACAGGGTCGAACACCGGGGAGCTGTTTTTT | CASSQATGSNTGELFF
TRBD1 | TRBJ1-4 | TRBV7-8 | - | 16 | TGTGCCAGCAGCTTGGGACAGACACAAACTAATGAAAAACTGTTTTTT | CASSLGQTQTNEKLFF
TRBD2 | TRBJ2-7 | TRBV6-7 | once | 14 | TGTGCCAGCAGCGGGACTAGCGGGGGGTACGAGCAGTACTTC | CASSGTSGGYEQYF
TRBD2 | TRBJ2-2 | TRBV6-1 | - | 13 | TGTGCCAGCAGAGCGGGGGGCACCGGGGAGCTGTTTTTT | CASRAGGTGELFF
- | TRBJ2-1 | TRBV5-6 | - | 12 | TGTGCCAGCAGCCCCAATCACAATGAGCAGTTCTTC | CASSPNHNEQFF
TRBD1 | TRBJ1-2 | TRBV11-2 | few | 15 | TGTGCCAGCAGCCAGGGACAGTGGTACGACTATGGCTACACCTTC | CASSQGQWYDYGYTF
- | TRBJ1-3 | TRBV5-4 | once | 17 | TGTGCCAGCAGCTTTGACCTAAGTACCAGCTCTGGAAACACCATATATTTT | CASSFDLSTSSGNTIYF
- | TRBJ2-7 | TRBV18 | - | 15 | TGTGCCAGCTCACTTGAGGCAGGGGCCCAGTACGAGCAGTACTTC | CASSLEAGAQYEQYF